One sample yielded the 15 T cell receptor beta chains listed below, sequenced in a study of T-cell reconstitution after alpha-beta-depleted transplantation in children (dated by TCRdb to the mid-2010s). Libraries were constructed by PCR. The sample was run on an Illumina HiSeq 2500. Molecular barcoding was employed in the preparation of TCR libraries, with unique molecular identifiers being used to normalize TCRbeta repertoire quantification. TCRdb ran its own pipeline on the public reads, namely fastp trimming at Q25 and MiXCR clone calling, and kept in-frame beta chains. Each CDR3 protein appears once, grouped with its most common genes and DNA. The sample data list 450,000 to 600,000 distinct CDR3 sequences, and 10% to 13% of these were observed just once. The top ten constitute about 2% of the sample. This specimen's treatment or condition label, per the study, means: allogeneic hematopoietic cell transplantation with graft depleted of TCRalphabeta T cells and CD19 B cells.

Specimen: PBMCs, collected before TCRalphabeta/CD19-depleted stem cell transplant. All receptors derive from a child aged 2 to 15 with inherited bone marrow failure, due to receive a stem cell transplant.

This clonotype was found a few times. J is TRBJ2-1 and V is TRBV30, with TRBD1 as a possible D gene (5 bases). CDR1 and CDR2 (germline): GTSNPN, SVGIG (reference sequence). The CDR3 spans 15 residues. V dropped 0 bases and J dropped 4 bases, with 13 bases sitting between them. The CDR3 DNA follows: TGTGCCTGGAGTGTACGGGCAGGGATGTACAATGAGCAGTTCTTC. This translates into CAWSVRAGMYNEQFF.

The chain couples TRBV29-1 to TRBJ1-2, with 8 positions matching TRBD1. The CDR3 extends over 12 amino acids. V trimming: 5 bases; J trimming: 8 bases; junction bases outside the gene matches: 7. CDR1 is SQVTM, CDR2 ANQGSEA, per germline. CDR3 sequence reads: CSVPGGETGYTF. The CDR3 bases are TGCAGCGTTCCAGGGGGCGAAACGGGCTACACCTTC.

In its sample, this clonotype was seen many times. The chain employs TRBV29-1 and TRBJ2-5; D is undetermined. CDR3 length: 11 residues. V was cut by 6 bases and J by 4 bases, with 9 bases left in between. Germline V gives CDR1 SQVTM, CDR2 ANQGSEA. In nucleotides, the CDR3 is TGCAGCGTCCCCGACGGAGAGACCCAGTACTTC. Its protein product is CSVPDGETQYF.

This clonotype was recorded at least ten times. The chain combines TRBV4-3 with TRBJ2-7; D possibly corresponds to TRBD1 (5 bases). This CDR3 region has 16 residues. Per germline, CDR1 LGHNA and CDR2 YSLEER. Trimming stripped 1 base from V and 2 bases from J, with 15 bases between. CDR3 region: CASSQVPQGSAYEQYF. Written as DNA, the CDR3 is TGCGCCAGCAGCCAAGTCCCTCAGGGCTCCGCCTACGAGCAGTACTTC.

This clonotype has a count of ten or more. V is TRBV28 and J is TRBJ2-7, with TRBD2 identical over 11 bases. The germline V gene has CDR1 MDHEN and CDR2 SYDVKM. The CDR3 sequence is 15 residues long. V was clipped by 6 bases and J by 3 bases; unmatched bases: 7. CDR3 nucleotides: TGTGCCAGCAGGATCGGGACTAGCGGAATCTACGAGCAGTACTTC. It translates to CASRIGTSGIYEQYF. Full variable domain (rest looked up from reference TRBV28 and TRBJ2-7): DVKVTQSSRYLVKRTGEKVFLECVQDMDHENMFWYRQDPGLGLRLIYFSYDVKMKEKGDIPEGYSVSREKKERFSLILESASTNQTSMYLCASRIGTSGIYEQYFGPGTRLTVT.

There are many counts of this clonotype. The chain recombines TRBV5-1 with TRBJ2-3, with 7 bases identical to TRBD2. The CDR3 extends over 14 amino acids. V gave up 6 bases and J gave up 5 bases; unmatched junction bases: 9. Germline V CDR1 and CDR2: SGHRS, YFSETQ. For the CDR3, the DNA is TGCGCCAGCAATATTGGGAGGGGAGGAGATACGCAGTATTTT. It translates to CASNIGRGGDTQYF.

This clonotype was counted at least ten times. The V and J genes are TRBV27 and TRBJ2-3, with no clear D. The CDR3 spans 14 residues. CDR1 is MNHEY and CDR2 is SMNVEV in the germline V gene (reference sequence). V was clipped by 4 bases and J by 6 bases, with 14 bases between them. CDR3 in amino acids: CASSYSPFRDTQYF. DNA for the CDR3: TGTGCCAGCAGTTATTCCCCCTTTAGGGATACGCAGTATTTT.

In nucleotides, the CDR3 is TGCAGCGTTGAAACGGGCGGGGGCGAGCAGTACTTC. Protein product: CSVETGGGEQYF. This chain uses TRBV29-1 with TRBJ2-7, with 7 nucleotides matching TRBD2. From germline, CDR1 is SQVTM and CDR2 ANQGSEA. V shed 2 bases and J 6 bases; nucleotides not matched to a gene: 4. The CDR3 runs to 12 residues.

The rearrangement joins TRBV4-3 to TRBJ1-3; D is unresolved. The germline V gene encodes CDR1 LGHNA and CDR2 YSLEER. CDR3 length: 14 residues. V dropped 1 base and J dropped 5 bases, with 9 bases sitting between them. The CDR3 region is CASSQGNRRNTIYF. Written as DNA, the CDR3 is TGCGCCAGCAGCCAAGGTAACCGCAGAAACACCATATATTTT.

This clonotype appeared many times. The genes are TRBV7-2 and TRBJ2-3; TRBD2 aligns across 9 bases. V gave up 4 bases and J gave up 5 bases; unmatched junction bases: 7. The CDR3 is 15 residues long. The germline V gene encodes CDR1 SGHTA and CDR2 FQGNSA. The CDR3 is CASSSWTSVKDTQYF. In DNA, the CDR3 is TGTGCCAGCAGCTCCTGGACTAGCGTGAAAGATACGCAGTATTTT.

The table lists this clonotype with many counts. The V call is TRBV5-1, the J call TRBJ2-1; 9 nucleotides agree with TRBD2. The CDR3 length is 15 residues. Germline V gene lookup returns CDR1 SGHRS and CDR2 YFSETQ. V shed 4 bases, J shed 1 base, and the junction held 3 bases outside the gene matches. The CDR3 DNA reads TGCGCCAGCAGCGGTAGCGGGAGTTCCTACAATGAGCAGTTCTTC. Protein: CASSGSGSSYNEQFF.

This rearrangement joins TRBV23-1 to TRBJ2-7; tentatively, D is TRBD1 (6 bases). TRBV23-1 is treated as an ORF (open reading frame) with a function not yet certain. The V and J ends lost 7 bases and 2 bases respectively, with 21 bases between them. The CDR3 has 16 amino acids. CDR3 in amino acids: CASTLSLYRDPYEQYF. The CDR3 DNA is TGCGCCAGCACTCTTTCACTATACAGGGATCCCTACGAGCAGTACTTC.

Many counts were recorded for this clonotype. Here the CDR3 reads CATSETSRQGAYTGELFF. The CDR3 nucleotides are TGTGCCACCAGTGAGACCTCCCGACAGGGGGCTTACACCGGGGAGCTGTTTTTT. The chain has TRBV24-1 and TRBJ2-2; 10 bases fit TRBD1. The CDR3 covers 18 residues. Germline lookup yields CDR1 KGHDR and CDR2 SFDVKD. V lost 4 bases, J lost 3 bases, and 10 bases stayed unmatched.

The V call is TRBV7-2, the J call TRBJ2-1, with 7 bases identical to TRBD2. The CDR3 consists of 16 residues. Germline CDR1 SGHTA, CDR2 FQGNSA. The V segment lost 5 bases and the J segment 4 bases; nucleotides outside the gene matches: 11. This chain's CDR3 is CASSTTRASGYNEQFF. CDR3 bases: TGTGCCAGCAGCACGACAAGGGCTAGCGGATACAATGAGCAGTTCTTC.

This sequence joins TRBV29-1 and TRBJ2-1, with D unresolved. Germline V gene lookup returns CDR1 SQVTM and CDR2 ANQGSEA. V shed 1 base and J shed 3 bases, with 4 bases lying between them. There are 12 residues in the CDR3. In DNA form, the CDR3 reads TGCAGCGTTGAAGCGGGCTACAATGAGCAGTTCTTC. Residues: CSVEAGYNEQFF.